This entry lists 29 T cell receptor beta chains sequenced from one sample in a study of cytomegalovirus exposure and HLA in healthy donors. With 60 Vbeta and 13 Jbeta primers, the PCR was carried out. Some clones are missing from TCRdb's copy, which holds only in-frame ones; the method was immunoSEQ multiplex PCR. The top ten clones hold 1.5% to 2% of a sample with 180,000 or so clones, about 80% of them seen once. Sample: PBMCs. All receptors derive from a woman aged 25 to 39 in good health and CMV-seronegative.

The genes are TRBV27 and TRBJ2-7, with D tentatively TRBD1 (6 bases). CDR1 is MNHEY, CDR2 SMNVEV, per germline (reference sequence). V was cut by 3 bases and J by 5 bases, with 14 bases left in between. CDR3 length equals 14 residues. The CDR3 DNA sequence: TGTGCCAGCAGTTTCTCCAGGGGAGTAAACGAGCAGTACTTC. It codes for CASSFSRGVNEQYF.

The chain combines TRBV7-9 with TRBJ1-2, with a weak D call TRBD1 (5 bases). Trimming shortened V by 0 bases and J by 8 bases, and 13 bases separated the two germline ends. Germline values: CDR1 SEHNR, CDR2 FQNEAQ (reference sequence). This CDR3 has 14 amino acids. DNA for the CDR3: TGTGCCAGCAGCTTAGCGCACGGAGGGGAAGGCTACACCTTC. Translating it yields CASSLAHGGEGYTF.

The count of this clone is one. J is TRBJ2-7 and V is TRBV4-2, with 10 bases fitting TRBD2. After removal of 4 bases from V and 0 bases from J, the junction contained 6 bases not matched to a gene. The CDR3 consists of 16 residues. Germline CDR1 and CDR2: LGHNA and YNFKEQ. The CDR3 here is CASSPGTSESSYEQYF. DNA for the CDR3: TGTGCCAGCAGCCCGGGGACTAGCGAAAGCTCCTACGAGCAGTACTTC.

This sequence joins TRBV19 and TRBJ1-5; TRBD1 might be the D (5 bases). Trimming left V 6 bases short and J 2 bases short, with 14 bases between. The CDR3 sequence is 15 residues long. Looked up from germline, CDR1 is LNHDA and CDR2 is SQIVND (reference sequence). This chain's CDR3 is CASREGTQGNQPQHF. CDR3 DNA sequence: TGTGCCAGTAGGGAGGGCACACAGGGCAATCAGCCCCAGCATTTT.

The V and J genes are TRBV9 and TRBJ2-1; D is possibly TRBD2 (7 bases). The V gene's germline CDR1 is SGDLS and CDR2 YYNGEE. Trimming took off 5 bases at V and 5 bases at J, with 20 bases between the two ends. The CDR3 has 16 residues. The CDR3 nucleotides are TGTGCCAGCAGTACGCGTGGGGGGGGCCAGAACAATGAGCAGTTCTTC. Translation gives CASSTRGGGQNNEQFF. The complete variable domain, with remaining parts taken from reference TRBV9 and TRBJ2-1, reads DSGVTQTPKHLITATGQRVTLRCSPRSGDLSVYWYQQSLDQGLQFLIQYYNGEERAKGNILERFSAQQFPDLHSELNLSSLELGDSALYFCASSTRGGGQNNEQFFGPGTRLTVL.

The CDR3 region has the DNA TGTGCCAGCAGCTTCCGGGACAGAACAGATACGCAGTATTTT. Translated: CASSFRDRTDTQYF. The chain employs TRBV7-2 and TRBJ2-3; TRBD1 agrees at 7 bases. CDR1 and CDR2 from the germline V gene are SGHTA and FQGNSA. This CDR3 region has 14 residues. The J segment lost 3 bases and the V segment lost 3 bases, leaving 3 bases of the junction unmatched.

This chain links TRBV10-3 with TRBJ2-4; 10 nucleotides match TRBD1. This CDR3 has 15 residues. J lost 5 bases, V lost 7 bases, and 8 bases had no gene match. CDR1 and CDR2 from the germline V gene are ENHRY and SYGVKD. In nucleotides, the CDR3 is TGTGCCATCACCCCCGGGACAGGGGACCAAAACATTCAGTACTTC. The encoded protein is CAITPGTGDQNIQYF.

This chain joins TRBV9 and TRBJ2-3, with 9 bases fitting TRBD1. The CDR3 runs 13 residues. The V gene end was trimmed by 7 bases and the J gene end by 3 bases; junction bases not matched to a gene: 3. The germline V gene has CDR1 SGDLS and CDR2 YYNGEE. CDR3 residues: CASGTGRTDTQYF. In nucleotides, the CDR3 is TGTGCCAGCGGGACAGGGAGGACAGATACGCAGTATTTT.

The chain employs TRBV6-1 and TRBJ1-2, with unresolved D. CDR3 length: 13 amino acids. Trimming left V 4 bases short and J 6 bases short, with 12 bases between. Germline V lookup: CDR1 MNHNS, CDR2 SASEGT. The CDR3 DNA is TGTGCCAGCAGTGCGTTCCGGCGGGATGGCTACACCTTC. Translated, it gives CASSAFRRDGYTF.

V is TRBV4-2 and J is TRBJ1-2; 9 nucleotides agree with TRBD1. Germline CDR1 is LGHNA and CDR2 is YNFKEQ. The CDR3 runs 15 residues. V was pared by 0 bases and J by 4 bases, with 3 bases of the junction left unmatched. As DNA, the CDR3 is TGTGCCAGCAGCCAAGAGGGACAGGGCAGCTATGGCTACACCTTC. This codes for CASSQEGQGSYGYTF.

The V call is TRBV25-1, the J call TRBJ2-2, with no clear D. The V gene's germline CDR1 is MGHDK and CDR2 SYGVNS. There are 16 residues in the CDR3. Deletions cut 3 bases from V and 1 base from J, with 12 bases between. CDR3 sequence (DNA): TGTGCCAGCAGTGACCGTTTAACGGGGAACACCGGGGAGCTGTTTTTT. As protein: CASSDRLTGNTGELFF.

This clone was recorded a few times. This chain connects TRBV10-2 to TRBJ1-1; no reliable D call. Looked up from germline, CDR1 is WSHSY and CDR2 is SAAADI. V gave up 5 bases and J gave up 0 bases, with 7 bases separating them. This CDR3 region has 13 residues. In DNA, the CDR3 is TGCGCCAGCAGTCCGCGGGTGAACACTGAAGCTTTCTTT. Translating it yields CASSPRVNTEAFF.

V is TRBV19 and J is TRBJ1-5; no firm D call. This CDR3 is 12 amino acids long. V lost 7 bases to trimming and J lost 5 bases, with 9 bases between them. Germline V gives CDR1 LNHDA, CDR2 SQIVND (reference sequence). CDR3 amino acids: CASKFGDQPQHF. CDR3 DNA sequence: TGTGCCAGTAAGTTCGGGGATCAGCCCCAGCATTTT.

CDR3 in DNA: TGTGCCAGCAGCTTAGATGGTCGTGGGGGCGAAACTGAAGCTTTCTTT. Encoded protein: CASSLDGRGGETEAFF. The genes are TRBV11-3 and TRBJ1-1; possible D gene TRBD1, 6 bases. CDR1 and CDR2 (germline): SGHNT, YENEEA. The CDR3 is 16 amino acids. Trimming stripped 0 bases from V and 5 bases from J, with 16 bases between.

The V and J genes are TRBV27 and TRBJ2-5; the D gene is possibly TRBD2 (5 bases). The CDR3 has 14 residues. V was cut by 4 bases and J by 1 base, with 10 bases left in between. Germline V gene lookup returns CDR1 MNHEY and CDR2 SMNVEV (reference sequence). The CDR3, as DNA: TGTGCCAGCAGTTCGCGGGCAATCCAAGAGACCCAGTACTTC. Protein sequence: CASSSRAIQETQYF.

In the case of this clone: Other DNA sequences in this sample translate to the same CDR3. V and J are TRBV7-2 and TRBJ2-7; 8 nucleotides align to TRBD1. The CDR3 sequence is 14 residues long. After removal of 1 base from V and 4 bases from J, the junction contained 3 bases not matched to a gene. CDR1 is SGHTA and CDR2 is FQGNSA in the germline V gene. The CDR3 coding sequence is TGTGCCAGCAGCTTAGGGACAGGGTATTACGAGCAGTACTTC. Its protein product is CASSLGTGYYEQYF.

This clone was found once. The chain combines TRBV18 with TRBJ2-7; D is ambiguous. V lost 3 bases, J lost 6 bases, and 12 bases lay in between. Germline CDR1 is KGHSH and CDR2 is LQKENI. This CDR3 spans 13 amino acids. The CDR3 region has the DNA TGTGCCAGCTCACCTCTTAGCTTTGGCGAGCAGTACTTC. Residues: CASSPLSFGEQYF.

CDR3 region: CASSGTGTSYGYTF. In DNA, the CDR3 is TGCGCCAGCAGCGGGACAGGGACCTCCTATGGCTACACCTTC. This chain connects TRBV5-1 to TRBJ1-2, with TRBD1 matching 9 bases. Germline-derived CDR1 and CDR2 are SGHRS and YFSETQ. J lost 4 bases, V lost 4 bases, and 5 bases had no gene match. This CDR3 comprises 14 residues.

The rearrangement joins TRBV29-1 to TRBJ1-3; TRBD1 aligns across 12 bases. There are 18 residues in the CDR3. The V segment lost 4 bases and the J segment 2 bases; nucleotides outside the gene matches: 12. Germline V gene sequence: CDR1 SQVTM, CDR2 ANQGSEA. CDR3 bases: TGCAGCGTTGTCGGGACAGGGGGCGAAATTCTTCCTGGAAACACCATATATTTT. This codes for CSVVGTGGEILPGNTIYF.

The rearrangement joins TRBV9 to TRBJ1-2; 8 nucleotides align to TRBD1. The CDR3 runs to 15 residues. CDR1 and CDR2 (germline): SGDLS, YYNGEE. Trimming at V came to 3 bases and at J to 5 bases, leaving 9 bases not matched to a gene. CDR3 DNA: TGTGCCAGCAGCGAGCCATCCCAGGGGGCATATGGCTACACCTTC. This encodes CASSEPSQGAYGYTF.

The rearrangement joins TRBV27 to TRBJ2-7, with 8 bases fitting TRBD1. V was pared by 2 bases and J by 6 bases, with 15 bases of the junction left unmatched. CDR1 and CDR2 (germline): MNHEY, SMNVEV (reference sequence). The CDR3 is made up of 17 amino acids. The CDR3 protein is CASSLGPLSQGAPEQYF. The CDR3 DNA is TGTGCCAGCAGTTTAGGTCCATTGAGCCAGGGGGCACCCGAGCAGTACTTC.

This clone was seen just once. The CDR3 nucleotides read TGCGCCAGCATGGAGGAGACCCAGTACTTC. It yields the protein CASMEETQYF. The rearrangement uses TRBV4-1 and TRBJ2-5; the D is unclear. Germline assignment: CDR1 MGHRA and CDR2 YSYEKL. Trimming removed 7 bases at V and 5 bases at J, with 5 bases between. This CDR3 is 10 amino acids long.

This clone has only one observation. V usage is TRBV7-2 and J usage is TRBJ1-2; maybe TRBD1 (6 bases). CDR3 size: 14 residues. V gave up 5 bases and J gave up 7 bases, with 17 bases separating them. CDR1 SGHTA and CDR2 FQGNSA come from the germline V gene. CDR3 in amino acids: CASSPGGRDFGYTF. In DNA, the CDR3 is TGTGCCAGCAGCCCGGGGGGGCGGGATTTTGGCTACACCTTC.

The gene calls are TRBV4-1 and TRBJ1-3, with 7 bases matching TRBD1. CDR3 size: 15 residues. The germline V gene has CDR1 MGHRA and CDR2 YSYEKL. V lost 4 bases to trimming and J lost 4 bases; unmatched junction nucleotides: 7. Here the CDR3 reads CASSRNTGDGNTIYF. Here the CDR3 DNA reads TGCGCCAGCAGCCGAAACACAGGGGACGGAAACACCATATATTTT.

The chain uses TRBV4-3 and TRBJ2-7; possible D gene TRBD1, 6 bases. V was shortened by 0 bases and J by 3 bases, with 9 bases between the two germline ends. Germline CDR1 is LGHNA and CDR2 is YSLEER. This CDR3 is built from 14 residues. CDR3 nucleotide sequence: TGCGCCAGCAGCCAAGAGTCCAGGGGCTACGAGCAGTACTTC. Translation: CASSQESRGYEQYF.

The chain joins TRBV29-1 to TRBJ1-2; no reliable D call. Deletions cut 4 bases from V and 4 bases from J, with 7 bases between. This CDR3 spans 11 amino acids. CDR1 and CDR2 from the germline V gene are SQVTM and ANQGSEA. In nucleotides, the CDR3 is TGCAGCGTTGTGGCAGGCTATGGCTACACCTTC. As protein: CSVVAGYGYTF.

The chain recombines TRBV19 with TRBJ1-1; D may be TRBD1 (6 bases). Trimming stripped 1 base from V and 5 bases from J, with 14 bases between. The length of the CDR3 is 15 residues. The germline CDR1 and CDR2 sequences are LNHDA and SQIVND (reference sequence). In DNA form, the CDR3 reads TGTGCCAGTAGTATAGGGCGGGGGGCAAGGACTGAAGCTTTCTTT. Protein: CASSIGRGARTEAFF. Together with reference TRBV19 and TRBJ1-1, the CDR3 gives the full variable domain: DGGITQSPKYLFRKEGQNVTLSCEQNLNHDAMYWYRQDPGQGLRLIYYSQIVNDFQKGDIAEGYSVSREKKESFPLTVTSAQKNPTAFYLCASSIGRGARTEAFFGQGTRLTVV.

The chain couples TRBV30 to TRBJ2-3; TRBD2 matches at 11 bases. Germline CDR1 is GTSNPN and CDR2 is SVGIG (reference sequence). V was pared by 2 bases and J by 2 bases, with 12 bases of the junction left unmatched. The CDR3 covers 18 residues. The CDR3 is CAWSLGLAGGLNTDTQYF. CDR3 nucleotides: TGTGCCTGGAGTCTGGGGCTAGCGGGGGGCTTAAACACAGATACGCAGTATTTT.

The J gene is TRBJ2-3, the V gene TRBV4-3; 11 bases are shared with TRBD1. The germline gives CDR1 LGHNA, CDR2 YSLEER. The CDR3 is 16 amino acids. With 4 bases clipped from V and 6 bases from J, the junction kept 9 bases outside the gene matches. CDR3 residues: CASSRNPGTGGDTQYF. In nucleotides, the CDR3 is TGCGCCAGCAGCCGGAATCCGGGGACAGGGGGGGATACGCAGTATTTT.